The 14 T cell receptor beta chains given below trace back to one sample, sequenced in a study of T-cell memory formation after mild COVID-19. A single record per CDR3 protein comes from TCRdb applying MiXCR to the 5' RACE reads. The repertoire holds about 300,000 distinct CDR3 sequences, with 19% as singletons. Sequencing used PBMCs or a T cell subset sorted from them (not recorded which). The receptor set was obtained from a young man who had mild COVID-19 (a few samples of this study predate the infection). Cell type and time point are not known.

A few counts support this clonotype. V and J are TRBV7-9 and TRBJ2-2; 7 bases fit TRBD1. The CDR3 contains 14 residues. CDR1 and CDR2 from the germline V gene are SEHNR and FQNEAQ (reference sequence). V lost 5 bases to trimming and J lost 6 bases; unmatched junction nucleotides: 6. CDR3 bases: TGTGCCAGCAGCCAATCACAGGGGTCCGGGGAGCTGTTTTTT. This codes for CASSQSQGSGELFF.

The chain is built from TRBV18 and TRBJ1-1; D unclear. Trimming stripped 2 bases from V and 6 bases from J, with 7 bases between. The CDR3 contains 12 residues. Germline CDR1 KGHSH, CDR2 LQKENI. The CDR3 sequence is CASSPGESEAFF. The CDR3 coding sequence is TGTGCCAGCTCACCAGGGGAGTCTGAAGCTTTCTTT.

This clonotype was seen more than once but under ten times. This chain uses TRBV7-8 with TRBJ2-4; 10 nucleotides agree with TRBD1. Germline V gene lookup returns CDR1 SGHVS and CDR2 FQNEAQ. J was trimmed by 8 bases and V by 3 bases; bases with no gene match: 7. This CDR3 region has 15 residues. CDR3 region: CASSLTGGRADIQYF. CDR3 coding DNA: TGTGCCAGCAGCTTGACAGGGGGCCGAGCGGACATTCAGTACTTC.

This clonotype appeared a few times. The chain links TRBV7-2 to TRBJ2-3; D uncertain. This CDR3 contains 13 residues. Per germline, CDR1 SGHTA and CDR2 FQGNSA. Trimming took 8 bases from V and 2 from J, leaving 11 bases between them. The DNA of the CDR3 is TGTGCCAGCCGGGCGGTCCTCACAGATACGCAGTATTTT. This codes for CASRAVLTDTQYF.

The V and J genes are TRBV7-9 and TRBJ1-6, with 7 bases matching TRBD1. The CDR3 is made up of 15 amino acids. The germline V gene encodes CDR1 SEHNR and CDR2 FQNEAQ (reference sequence). V trimming: 4 bases; J trimming: 9 bases; junction bases outside the gene matches: 9. CDR3 nucleotide sequence: TGTGCCAGCAGCTCCCAGACAGGGAGCATTTCACCCCTCCACTTT. Translating it yields CASSSQTGSISPLHF.

This clonotype was recorded a few times. This chain joins TRBV7-2 and TRBJ2-1; D ambiguous. CDR1 and CDR2 from the germline V gene are SGHTA and FQGNSA. This CDR3 is 14 amino acids long. The V gene lost 5 bases and the J gene lost 5 bases, with 13 bases spanning the gap. The CDR3 region has the DNA TGTGCCAGCAGCCCAGGCTTTGCGGACAATGAGCAGTTCTTC. Translation: CASSPGFADNEQFF.

This clonotype occurred a few times. V usage is TRBV6-6 and J usage is TRBJ1-6, with 8 bases matching TRBD1. The junction had 10 bases not matched to a gene; V was cut back by 5 bases and J by 4 bases. The CDR3 sequence is 17 residues long. CDR1 and CDR2 (germline): MNHNY, SVGAGI (reference sequence). Here the CDR3 reads CASSRGQGARYNSPLHF. The CDR3 DNA reads TGTGCCAGCAGTCGGGGTCAGGGGGCGAGGTATAATTCACCCCTCCACTTT.

The J gene is TRBJ2-3, the V gene TRBV20-1; 9 bases match TRBD2. V gave up 0 bases and J gave up 4 bases; unmatched junction bases: 5. CDR1 is DFQATT and CDR2 is SNEGSKA in the germline V gene (reference sequence). The CDR3 spans 15 residues. This chain's CDR3 is CSARDRTSVPDTQYF. CDR3 in DNA: TGCAGTGCTAGAGATAGGACTAGCGTTCCAGATACGCAGTATTTT.

This clonotype was recorded a few times. The J gene is TRBJ2-7, the V gene TRBV5-6, with unresolved D. CDR3 length: 14 residues. Trimming left V 2 bases short and J 3 bases short, with 12 bases between. The germline V gene has CDR1 SGHDT and CDR2 YYEEEE. This CDR3 reads CASSLKDPDYEQYF. CDR3 sequence (DNA): TGTGCCAGCAGCTTAAAGGATCCAGACTACGAGCAGTACTTC. Together with reference TRBV5-6 and TRBJ2-7, the CDR3 gives the full variable domain: DAGVTQSPTHLIKTRGQQVTLRCSPKSGHDTVSWYQQALGQGPQFIFQYYEEEERQRGNFPDRFSGHQFPNYSSELNVNALLLGDSALYLCASSLKDPDYEQYFGPGTRLTVT.

There are a few counts of this clonotype. This rearrangement joins TRBV5-1 to TRBJ2-5; 7 bases align to TRBD2. Germline lookup yields CDR1 SGHRS and CDR2 YFSETQ. The J segment lost 5 bases and the V segment lost 4 bases, leaving 14 bases of the junction unmatched. The CDR3 length is 16 residues. In DNA form, the CDR3 reads TGCGCCAGCAGCCTGGAGCCTAGCGGCCTCGGGGAGACCCAGTACTTC. As protein: CASSLEPSGLGETQYF.

This chain links TRBV5-5 with TRBJ1-2; D is uncertain. Germline-derived CDR1 and CDR2 are SGHKS and YYEKEE (reference sequence). The V gene lost 4 bases and the J gene lost 3 bases, with 16 bases spanning the gap. The CDR3 is 15 residues long. This chain's CDR3 is CASSPVNMWHYGYTF. The CDR3 DNA follows: TGTGCCAGCAGCCCTGTTAACATGTGGCACTATGGCTACACCTTC.

This clonotype showed up just a few times. The rearrangement uses TRBV11-2 and TRBJ2-5; the D is unclear. V gave up 5 bases and J gave up 4 bases, with 11 bases separating them. CDR3 length: 13 residues. CDR1 and CDR2 (germline): SGHAT, FQNNGV. The DNA for the CDR3 is TGTGCCAGCAGCCCAGAAGTGGGAGAGACCCAGTACTTC. Protein product: CASSPEVGETQYF.

V gene TRBV5-5 combines with J gene TRBJ2-7, with D possibly called TRBD1 or TRBD2 (5 bases each). V lost 3 bases, J lost 4 bases, and 11 bases lay in between. This CDR3 has 13 amino acids. Germline-derived CDR1 and CDR2 are SGHKS and YYEKEE (reference sequence). In DNA, the CDR3 is TGTGCCAGCAGCTCCGGGACCCTATACGAGCAGTACTTC. Translated: CASSSGTLYEQYF.

The chain has TRBV6-5 and TRBJ2-5, with 11 positions matching TRBD2. The CDR3 has 15 residues. CDR1 is MNHEY, CDR2 SVGAGI, per germline. V lost 6 bases, J lost 2 bases, and 5 bases stayed unmatched. This CDR3 reads CASRDASGGQETQYF. The CDR3 nucleotides are TGTGCCAGCAGGGACGCTAGCGGGGGGCAAGAGACCCAGTACTTC.